The T cell receptor (beta chain) under discussion was sequenced for a study of long-term antiretroviral therapy in people with HIV. Survey level was the resolution at which the v3.0 immunoSEQ assay ran. Only in-frame clones appear in the TCRdb table, and some are missing; sequencing was by immunoSEQ multiplex PCR. The top ten clones hold roughly 10% of a sample with about 6,000 clones, about three quarters of them seen once. Germline CDR1 reads SGHRS; CDR2 reads YFSETQ. V was cut by 0 bases and J by 4 bases, with 7 bases left in between. The CDR3 loop spans 13 amino acids. The source was unsorted PBMCs, collected 1.8 years before starting antiretroviral therapy. This rearrangement joins TRBV5-1 to TRBJ1-1; D gene ambiguous. This receptor was obtained from a man aged 35-49 years with HIV. Here the CDR3 DNA reads TGCGCCAGCAGCTTGGGTGGGGTCACTGAAGCTTTCTTT. Protein sequence: CASSLGGVTEAFF.